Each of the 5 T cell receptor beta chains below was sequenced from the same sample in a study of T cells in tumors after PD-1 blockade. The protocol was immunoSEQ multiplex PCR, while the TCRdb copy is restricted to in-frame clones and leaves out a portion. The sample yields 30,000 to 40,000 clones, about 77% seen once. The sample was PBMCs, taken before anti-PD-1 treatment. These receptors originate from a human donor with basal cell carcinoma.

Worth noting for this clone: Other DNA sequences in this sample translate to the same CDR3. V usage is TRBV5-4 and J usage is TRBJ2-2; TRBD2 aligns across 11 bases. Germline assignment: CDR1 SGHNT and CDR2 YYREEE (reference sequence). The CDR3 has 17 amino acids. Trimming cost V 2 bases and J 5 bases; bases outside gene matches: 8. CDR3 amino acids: CASSFGLAGGRTGELFF. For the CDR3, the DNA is TGTGCCAGCAGCTTCGGGCTAGCGGGGGGTCGGACCGGGGAGCTGTTTTTT.

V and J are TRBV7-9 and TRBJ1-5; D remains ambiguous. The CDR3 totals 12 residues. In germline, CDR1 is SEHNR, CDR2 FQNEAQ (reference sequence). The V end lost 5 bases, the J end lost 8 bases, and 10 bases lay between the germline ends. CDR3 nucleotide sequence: TGTGCCAGCAGCCGGGAGGCCGAGCCCCAGCATTTT. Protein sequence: CASSREAEPQHF.

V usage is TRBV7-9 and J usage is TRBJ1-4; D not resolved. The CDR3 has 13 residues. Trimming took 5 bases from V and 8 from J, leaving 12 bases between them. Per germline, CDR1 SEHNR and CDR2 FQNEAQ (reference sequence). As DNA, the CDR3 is TGTGCCAGCAGCCGCGGTTCTGCGGAAAAACTGTTTTTT. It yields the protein CASSRGSAEKLFF.

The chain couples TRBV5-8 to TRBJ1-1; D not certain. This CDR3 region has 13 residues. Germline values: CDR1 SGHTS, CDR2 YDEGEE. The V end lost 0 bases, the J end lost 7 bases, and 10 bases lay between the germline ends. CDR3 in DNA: TGTGCCAGCAGCTTGGCCCGGGATGGTGAAGCTTTCTTT. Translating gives CASSLARDGEAFF. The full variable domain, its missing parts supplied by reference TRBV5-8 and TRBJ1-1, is EAGVTQSPTHLIKTRGQQATLRCSPISGHTSVYWYQQALGLGLQFLLWYDEGEERNRGNFPPRFSGRQFPNYSSELNVNALELEDSALYLCASSLARDGEAFFGQGTRLTVV.

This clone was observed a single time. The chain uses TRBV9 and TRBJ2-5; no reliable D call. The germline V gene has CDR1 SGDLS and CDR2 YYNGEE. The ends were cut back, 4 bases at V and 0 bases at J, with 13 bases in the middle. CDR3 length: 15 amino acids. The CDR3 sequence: CASSQDSEYQETQYF. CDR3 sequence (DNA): TGTGCCAGCAGCCAAGACTCAGAGTACCAAGAGACCCAGTACTTC. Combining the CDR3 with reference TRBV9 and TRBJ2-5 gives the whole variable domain DSGVTQTPKHLITATGQRVTLRCSPRSGDLSVYWYQQSLDQGLQFLIQYYNGEERAKGNILERFSAQQFPDLHSELNLSSLELGDSALYFCASSQDSEYQETQYFGPGTRLLVL.